This T cell receptor beta chain emerged from a study of CD8+ T cells in alopecia areata. Study-level background: Treated individuals took tofacitinib by mouth, 5 to 10 mg twice daily. Study observations and caveats: Alopecia totalis/universalis scalp especially showed more expanded CD8+ clones than normal scalp. Many of the expanded lesional clones endured in scalp and blood while on tofacitinib. Expanded CD8+ clones among the top 100, as well as scalp clonality, were significantly decreased by tofacitinib.

Extraction of RNA preceded its reverse transcription into cDNA, which served as the sequencing template. Measured with immunoSEQ multiplex PCR; TCRdb has only the in-frame clones, and not every one. This table holds about 74,000 clones, about 30% found once. V was pared by 5 bases and J by 4 bases, with 8 bases of the junction left unmatched. The CDR3 spans 16 residues. Germline V lookup: CDR1 MDHEN, CDR2 SYDVKM. About this clone itself: Its antigen is as yet unknown.

The sample's treatment: oral pan-JAK inhibitor, 5-10 mg twice daily. The specimen was CD8+ T cells sorted from blood, collected at week 4, from a patient treated with tofacitinib. This chain connects TRBV28 to TRBJ2-5, with TRBD2 matching 12 bases. This TCR derives from a human donor with alopecia areata. CDR3 nucleotide sequence: TGTGCCAGCAGTCCGTCTAGCGGGAGGGCTTTAGAGACCCAGTACTTC. Translation: CASSPSSGRALETQYF.